These T cell receptor beta chains were read from a single sample in a study of T cell repertoires in cytomegalovirus infection. One entry per CDR3 protein, called by TCRdb with MiXCR from the reads. The sample lists roughly 230,000 distinct CDR3 sequences; 6.5% were seen once. The source material was PBMCs. These receptors originate from a human donor in good health (CMV status not recorded). Some clones in this sample may be carry-over from other donors' samples. Each CDR3 is given with its conserved first and last residue. D genes are given only for firm matches. Only some rows state a clone size, as once, few, many or a class for expanded clones.

clone size	V gene	D gene	CDR3 length	J gene	CDR3 DNA	CDR3 protein
many	TRBV6-1	TRBD2	15	TRBJ2-2	TGTGCCAGCAGTGCTGGGGGGGTCTTCACCGGGGAGCTGTTTTTT	CASSAGGVFTGELFF
many	TRBV30	TRBD1	14	TRBJ2-3	TGTGCCTGGAGTGCTCTAACAGGGGCAGATACGCAGTATTTT	CAWSALTGADTQYF
many	TRBV7-2	TRBD1	15	TRBJ1-6	TGTGCCAGCAGCTTAGAGGGACAGGGCTTTTCACCCCTCCACTTT	CASSLEGQGFSPLHF
NA	TRBV9	TRBD2	14	TRBJ2-1	TGTGCCAGCAGCGTAGAACTAGCGGACAATGAGCAGTTCTTC	CASSVELADNEQFF
many	TRBV7-2	NA	14	TRBJ1-5	TGTGCCAGCAGCTTAGAGGCAGACAATCAGCCCCAGCATTTT	CASSLEADNQPQHF
few	TRBV2	NA	14	TRBJ2-5	TGTGCCAGCAGTGTGGCACTCCGTTTTGAGACCCAGTACTTC	CASSVALRFETQYF
few	TRBV4-2	NA	14	TRBJ1-2	TGTGCCAGCAGCCAAGAAGGAGCCTCCTGGGGCTACACCTTC	CASSQEGASWGYTF
few	TRBV29-1	NA	13	TRBJ1-3	TGCAGCGTTGAAATTCCAACCGGAAACACCATATATTTT	CSVEIPTGNTIYF
many	TRBV7-2	TRBD1	16	TRBJ2-7	TGTGCCAGCAGCTTAGCGGGGACAGGGGTCCGTCGCGAGCAGTACTTC	CASSLAGTGVRREQYF
NA	TRBV7-9	NA	13	TRBJ1-6	TGTGCCAGCAGCTTGGGAGATAATTCACCCCTCCACTTT	CASSLGDNSPLHF
many	TRBV6-6	TRBD1	17	TRBJ1-5	TGTGCCAGCAGTCCTCCTGCGGCAGGGGGCCTTAATCAGCCCCAGCATTTT	CASSPPAAGGLNQPQHF
many	TRBV30	NA	15	TRBJ2-3	TGTGCCTGGAGTGTACTGGCCGGACGCACAGATACGCAGTATTTT	CAWSVLAGRTDTQYF
many	TRBV19	NA	17	TRBJ1-5	TGTGCCAGTAAAGGGTCCGGCCTCGAGCTGAGCAATCAGCCCCAGCATTTT	CASKGSGLELSNQPQHF
NA	TRBV7-9	TRBD1	15	TRBJ1-2	TGTGCCAGCAGCTCCCGGACAGGGGGCGACTATGGCTACACCTTC	CASSSRTGGDYGYTF
many	TRBV7-3	TRBD1	15	TRBJ2-2	TGTGCCAGCAGCCCCGGACAGGGGGACACCGGGGAGCTGTTTTTT	CASSPGQGDTGELFF
many	TRBV7-6	TRBD2	16	TRBJ2-1	TGTGCCAGCAGCCCGCATCCGGGACTAGTTGTTCCTGAGCAGTTCTTC	CASSPHPGLVVPEQFF
many	TRBV4-3	NA	14	TRBJ2-2	TGCGCCAGCAGCCGGGCTCTGAACACCGGGGAGCTGTTTTTT	CASSRALNTGELFF
many	TRBV6-6	TRBD1	16	TRBJ1-1	TGTGCCAGCAGTTACGGGACCGGGACAGGGATCACTGAAGCTTTCTTT	CASSYGTGTGITEAFF
many	TRBV6-4	TRBD2	20	TRBJ2-5	TGTGCCAGCAGTGACTCTGGTAGCGGGGGGGCCGGGTTTTTGCAGGAGACCCAGTACTTC	CASSDSGSGGAGFLQETQYF
many	TRBV27	NA	15	TRBJ2-1	TGTGCCAGCAGTTTCCGGCTCTCTCCCTACAATGAGCAGTTCTTC	CASSFRLSPYNEQFF
many	TRBV7-2	NA	10	TRBJ1-2	TGTGCCAGCAGCTTTGCGGGCTACACCTTC	CASSFAGYTF
many	TRBV25-1	TRBD1	19	TRBJ1-3	TGTGCCAGCAGTGAATTAGCTCCTTTACAGGGGGCTAGTGGAAACACCATATATTTT	CASSELAPLQGASGNTIYF
few	TRBV12-3/TRBV12-4	TRBD1	15	TRBJ1-5	TGTGCCACCGCCGAGGCAGGGGGAATCAATCAGCCCCAGCATTTT	CATAEAGGINQPQHF
many	TRBV6-2/TRBV6-3	NA	13	TRBJ1-1	TGTGCCAGCAGTGTCCGTAAGAACACTGAAGCTTTCTTT	CASSVRKNTEAFF
NA	TRBV27	NA	16	TRBJ1-1	TGTGCCAGCAGCAGCAAGGGGCCCCTTCCGAACACTGAAGCTTTCTTT	CASSSKGPLPNTEAFF
many	TRBV5-8	NA	14	TRBJ1-2	TGTGCCAGCAGCACAGGTTGGGTTAACTATGGCTACACCTTC	CASSTGWVNYGYTF
many	TRBV20-1	TRBD2	13	TRBJ2-5	TGCAGTGCTATTAGCGGGGGCGTGGAGACCCAGTACTTC	CSAISGGVETQYF
many	TRBV28	NA	14	TRBJ1-3	TGTGCCAGCAGGCGGGGCAGGGTTGGAAACACCATATATTTT	CASRRGRVGNTIYF
many	TRBV29-1	TRBD1	14	TRBJ2-3	TGCAGCGTTGAAGGGGAGACAGGGGGCGATACGCAGTATTTT	CSVEGETGGDTQYF
many	TRBV7-8	NA	18	TRBJ1-1	TGTGCCAGCAGCTTAGAAAGAGGATTGGGTGACAGTAACACTGAAGCTTTCTTT	CASSLERGLGDSNTEAFF
many	TRBV6-5	NA	16	TRBJ2-4	TGTGCCAGCAGTTACTCGGTTGGGACACTTATCGACATTCAGTACTTC	CASSYSVGTLIDIQYF
many	TRBV29-1	NA	13	TRBJ1-5	TGCAGCGTTGGGACAGATCCCAATCAGCCCCAGCATTTT	CSVGTDPNQPQHF
few	TRBV30	NA	13	TRBJ1-5	TGTGCCTGGAGTGTCTATAGCAATCAGCCCCAGCATTTT	CAWSVYSNQPQHF
NA	TRBV3-1	TRBD2	16	TRBJ2-3	TGTGCCAGCAGCCAAGTGACTAGCGGGTACACAGATACGCAGTATTTT	CASSQVTSGYTDTQYF
many	TRBV12-3/TRBV12-4	NA	12	TRBJ2-1	TGTGCCAGCAGTCCTCCTACCAGTGAGCAGTTCTTC	CASSPPTSEQFF
many	TRBV6-2/TRBV6-3	NA	13	TRBJ2-2	TGTGCCAGCAGTAAGGACAACACCGGGGAGCTGTTTTTT	CASSKDNTGELFF
many	TRBV12-3/TRBV12-4	TRBD1	16	TRBJ1-2	TGTGCCAGCAGCCCAAGCTCTTCACAGGGGATAGATGGCTACACCTTC	CASSPSSSQGIDGYTF
many	TRBV7-2	NA	15	TRBJ1-4	TGTGCCAGCAGCTCAGGGCTTGCAACTAATGAAAAACTGTTTTTT	CASSSGLATNEKLFF